Following are 27 T cell receptor beta chains from one sample sequenced in a study of T-cell memory formation after mild COVID-19. TCRdb called the 5' RACE reads again in MiXCR, with one record for every CDR3 protein. Found here are about 260,000 distinct CDR3 sequences, roughly 8.2% of them singletons; the top ten hold 20% to 25%. Sequencing was carried out using PBMCs or a T cell subset sorted from them (not recorded which). Every receptor here comes from a man between 18 and 29 years old who had mild COVID-19 (a few samples of this study predate the infection). Cell type and time point are not known.

This clonotype was seen more than once but under ten times. The V gene is TRBV7-7, the J gene TRBJ2-3, with D uncertain. The CDR3 is 15 amino acids. V was cut by 2 bases and J by 1 base, with 10 bases left in between. Looked up from germline, CDR1 is SSHAT and CDR2 is FNYEAQ (reference sequence). CDR3 sequence (DNA): TGTGCCAGCAGCTTATCAAATAGTGGCACAGATACGCAGTATTTT. It translates to CASSLSNSGTDTQYF.

The chain carries TRBV2 and TRBJ2-1; no definite D call. The CDR3 runs 14 residues. Looked up from germline, CDR1 is SNHLY and CDR2 is FYNNEI. The V end was cut by 4 bases, the J end by 6 bases, with 13 bases between. CDR3 sequence reads: CASSGTRGVNEQFF. The CDR3 nucleotides read TGTGCCAGCAGTGGGACCCGCGGAGTCAATGAGCAGTTCTTC.

The chain uses TRBV6-5 and TRBJ2-7; D is undetermined. V was cut by 2 bases and J by 3 bases, with 8 bases left in between. CDR1 is MNHEY and CDR2 is SVGAGI in the germline V gene. CDR3 size: 13 residues. The CDR3, as DNA: TGTGCCAGCAGTTACCCGCATTGCTACGAGCAGTACGTC. Translating it yields CASSYPHCYEQYV.

This sequence joins TRBV6-2 or TRBV6-3 and TRBJ2-2; TRBD1 or TRBD2 may be the D gene (6 bases each). Deletions cut 0 bases from V and 4 bases from J, with 9 bases between. The germline gives CDR1 MNHEY, CDR2 SVGEGT. CDR3 length equals 15 residues. CDR3 sequence reads: CASSYSTGATGELFF. CDR3 bases: TGTGCCAGCAGTTACTCCACGGGGGCCACCGGGGAGCTGTTTTTT.

The V gene is TRBV4-3, the J gene TRBJ2-1; 11 positions agree with TRBD2. Germline V CDR1 and CDR2: LGHNA, YSLEER. The V gene end was trimmed by 2 bases and the J gene end by 6 bases; junction bases not matched to a gene: 9. This CDR3 is 17 amino acids long. The chain's CDR3 is CASSQRPTSGGSNEQFF. The DNA of the CDR3 is TGCGCCAGCAGCCAAAGGCCCACTAGCGGGGGCTCCAATGAGCAGTTCTTC.

J is TRBJ2-2 and V is TRBV7-9; 8 bases line up with TRBD1. Per the germline V gene, CDR1 is SEHNR and CDR2 is FQNEAQ (reference sequence). The length of the CDR3 is 16 residues. The trim removed 4 bases at V and 4 bases at J, leaving 8 bases unmatched. The CDR3 nucleotides read TGTGCCAGCAGCTCGTACAGGGGGTATGGCACCGGGGAGCTGTTTTTT. It encodes CASSSYRGYGTGELFF.

J is TRBJ2-1 and V is TRBV27; D remains unclear. Looked up from germline, CDR1 is MNHEY and CDR2 is SMNVEV (reference sequence). The CDR3 length is 15 residues. Trimming shortened V by 5 bases and J by 4 bases, and 15 bases separated the two germline ends. The CDR3 region has the DNA TGTGCCAGCAGTCCACGAGAGGCCCTATACAATGAGCAGTTCTTC. Its protein product is CASSPREALYNEQFF.

The genes are TRBV20-1 and TRBJ2-2; either TRBD1 or TRBD2 may supply D (5 bases each). Germline V CDR1 and CDR2: DFQATT, SNEGSKA (reference sequence). CDR3 length: 14 residues. V lost 1 base and J lost 4, with 10 bases in between. As DNA, the CDR3 is TGCAGTGCTAGAGGGGGGTCCGGCACCGGGGAGCTGTTTTTT. Protein product: CSARGGSGTGELFF.

This clonotype was seen more than once but under ten times. CDR3 sequence: CASSTGTGSPSETQYF. CDR3 bases: TGTGCCAGCAGTACCGGGACAGGGTCCCCATCGGAGACCCAGTACTTC. The V and J genes are TRBV7-9 and TRBJ2-5; TRBD1 matches at 9 bases. The ends lost 6 bases at V and 5 bases at J; junction bases unmatched: 13. There are 16 residues in the CDR3. The germline V gene encodes CDR1 SEHNR and CDR2 FQNEAQ (reference sequence).

This clonotype has at least ten counts. The chain carries TRBV29-1 and TRBJ2-5; the match to TRBD1 covers 7 bases. The CDR3 covers 12 residues. Germline CDR1 SQVTM, CDR2 ANQGSEA. Trimming removed 6 bases from V and 0 bases from J; junction bases left unmatched: 1. The CDR3 DNA is TGCAGCGTGGGGACAGACCAAGAGACCCAGTACTTC. Encoded protein: CSVGTDQETQYF.

The chain joins TRBV7-2 to TRBJ2-5, with a possible D match to TRBD2 (6 bases). CDR3 length: 14 residues. V was clipped by 6 bases and J by 0 bases, with 11 bases between them. The germline gives CDR1 SGHTA, CDR2 FQGNSA. CDR3 loop: CASSGTSYQETQYF. DNA for the CDR3: TGTGCCAGCAGTGGGACTTCGTACCAAGAGACCCAGTACTTC. Full variable domain (rest looked up from reference TRBV7-2 and TRBJ2-5): GAGVSQSPSNKVTEKGKDVELRCDPISGHTALYWYRQSLGQGLEFLIYFQGNSAPDKSGLPSDRFSAERTGGSVSTLTIQRTQQEDSAVYLCASSGTSYQETQYFGPGTRLLVL.

V is TRBV5-1 and J is TRBJ1-1; TRBD1 is a possible D gene (5 bases). CDR1 is SGHRS and CDR2 is YFSETQ in the germline V gene. CDR3 length: 15 amino acids. V was pared by 3 bases and J by 0 bases, with 12 bases between. The CDR3 sequence is CASSWAGGMNTEAFF. CDR3 in DNA: TGCGCCAGCAGCTGGGCCGGGGGGATGAACACTGAAGCTTTCTTT.

This clonotype has only a few counts. The chain carries TRBV19 and TRBJ1-2, with D possibly matching TRBD1 (5 bases). Germline CDR1 is LNHDA and CDR2 is SQIVND (reference sequence). The V and J ends lost 6 bases and 8 bases respectively, with 16 bases between them. This CDR3 is built from 13 residues. CDR3 protein: CASRAKGYHGYTF. The CDR3 nucleotides are TGTGCCAGTAGGGCCAAGGGGTATCACGGCTACACCTTC.

This clonotype was counted between two and nine times. The chain combines TRBV12-3 or TRBV12-4 with TRBJ1-5, with a possible D match to TRBD1 (5 bases). The CDR3 runs to 15 residues. The germline V and J ends were trimmed by 6 bases and 3 bases, with 15 bases remaining between them. CDR3 sequence (DNA): TGTGCCAGCAGCGCTGGAGGGACCATCAATCAGCCCCAGCATTTT. Protein: CASSAGGTINQPQHF.

At least ten counts were recorded for this clonotype. The chain couples TRBV12-3 or TRBV12-4 to TRBJ2-2, with 11 bases matching TRBD2. The V segment lost 6 bases and the J segment 8 bases; nucleotides outside the gene matches: 8. This CDR3 spans 15 amino acids. CDR3 bases: TGTGCCAGCAGGCGACTAGCGGGGACTCTGGGGGAGCTGTTTTTT. This encodes CASRRLAGTLGELFF.

Only a few counts were recorded for this clonotype. The chain has TRBV6-4 and TRBJ1-2; D remains unclear. The CDR3 length is 13 residues. V lost 7 bases and J 5 bases, leaving 14 bases between the germline ends. Germline-derived CDR1 and CDR2 are MRHNA and SNTAGT. The CDR3 reads CASIPWVYYGYTF. CDR3 bases: TGTGCCAGCATCCCCTGGGTATATTATGGCTACACCTTC.

This clonotype was detected ten times or more. The chain couples TRBV18 to TRBJ2-1; 7 bases agree with TRBD2. The CDR3 has 15 residues. From germline, CDR1 is KGHSH and CDR2 LQKENI. V was clipped by 3 bases and J by 0 bases; unmatched bases: 2. The CDR3: CASSPTGGSYNEQFF. As DNA, the CDR3 is TGTGCCAGCTCACCGACGGGGGGCTCCTACAATGAGCAGTTCTTC.

This clonotype occurred a few times. V is TRBV9 and J is TRBJ1-1, with TRBD1 matching over 11 bases. CDR3 length equals 15 residues. From germline, CDR1 is SGDLS and CDR2 YYNGEE. V lost 0 bases to trimming and J lost 3 bases; unmatched junction nucleotides: 1. CDR3 coding DNA: TGTGCCAGCAGCGTAGGGGGACAGGGGGACACTGAAGCTTTCTTT. It codes for CASSVGGQGDTEAFF.

This clonotype occurred many times. The genes are TRBV4-3 and TRBJ1-2; D gene ambiguous. V lost 0 bases, J lost 0 bases, and 11 bases lay in between. The CDR3 spans 16 residues. CDR1 is LGHNA, CDR2 YSLEER, per germline. CDR3 residues: CASSQEGPRANYGYTF. The DNA for the CDR3 is TGCGCCAGCAGCCAAGAAGGGCCGAGAGCTAACTATGGCTACACCTTC.

This clonotype was seen repeatedly, ten times or more. The V call is TRBV7-2, the J call TRBJ1-2; 7 bases map to TRBD1. CDR1 is SGHTA, CDR2 FQGNSA, per germline. The CDR3 covers 14 residues. Losses at the gene ends were 3 bases for V and 1 base for J; bases not matched to a gene: 2. This chain's CDR3 is CASSLTGFNYGYTF. CDR3 bases: TGTGCCAGCAGCTTGACAGGGTTTAACTATGGCTACACCTTC.

This clonotype turned up a few times. This rearrangement joins TRBV15 to TRBJ1-4; possibly TRBD1 for D (5 bases). CDR1 and CDR2 from the germline V gene are LNHNV and YYDKDF (reference sequence). The CDR3 totals 14 residues. V was shortened by 8 bases and J by 0 bases, with 10 bases between the two germline ends. The CDR3 DNA reads as TGTGCCACCTACCCGGGGGCAACTAATGAAAAACTGTTTTTT. Its protein product is CATYPGATNEKLFF. Full variable domain (missing parts from reference TRBV15 and TRBJ1-4): DAMVIQNPRYQVTQFGKPVTLSCSQTLNHNVMYWYQQKSSQAPKLLFHYYDKDFNNEADTPDNFQSRRPNTSFCFLDIRSPGLGDTAMYLCATYPGATNEKLFFGSGTQLSVL.

The DNA for the CDR3 is TGCGCCAGCAGCCAAGATACCGGGCTAGCAGAGACCCAGTACTTC. Translation gives CASSQDTGLAETQYF. The J gene is TRBJ2-5, the V gene TRBV4-3, with a possible D match to TRBD2 (5 bases). The V end was cut by 0 bases, the J end by 4 bases, with 12 bases between. Germline values: CDR1 LGHNA, CDR2 YSLEER. The CDR3 is 15 amino acids.

This clonotype was found a few times. The chain has TRBV10-3 and TRBJ1-5; possible D gene TRBD1, 5 bases. The CDR3 covers 13 residues. In germline, CDR1 is ENHRY, CDR2 SYGVKD. Trimming shortened V by 5 bases and J by 5 bases, and 10 bases separated the two germline ends. CDR3 nucleotides: TGTGCCATCAGTCAGGGCCAACATCAGCCCCAGCATTTT. Protein: CAISQGQHQPQHF.

The V call is TRBV7-3, the J call TRBJ2-5; maybe TRBD2 (6 bases). The CDR3 contains 15 residues. The V gene's germline CDR1 is SGHTA and CDR2 FQGTGA. V lost 4 bases and J lost 4, with 16 bases in between. In nucleotides, the CDR3 is TGTGCCAGCAGCTACTCACCGGGAGCAGGAGAGACCCAGTACTTC. This sequence encodes CASSYSPGAGETQYF.

V gene TRBV7-9 combines with J gene TRBJ2-5; tentatively, D is TRBD1 (7 bases). Trimming pared 5 bases from V and 2 bases from J, leaving 12 bases between. Germline V gene lookup returns CDR1 SEHNR and CDR2 FQNEAQ (reference sequence). This CDR3 has 14 residues. The CDR3 spells CASSGDSGQETQYF. CDR3 DNA sequence: TGTGCCAGCAGCGGGGACAGCGGGCAAGAGACCCAGTACTTC.

This clonotype has ten or more counts. CDR3 nucleotide sequence: TGCGCCAGCAGCCGGACAGGGGGCTATGGCTACACCTTC. As protein: CASSRTGGYGYTF. J is TRBJ1-2 and V is TRBV4-3, with 10 bases lining up with TRBD1. The CDR3 runs 13 residues. V lost 4 bases and J lost 4; bases outside the gene matches: 0. The germline gives CDR1 LGHNA, CDR2 YSLEER.

This clonotype was seen many times. DNA for the CDR3: TGTGCCAGCAGCCCCCTAGGGAGCACAGATACGCAGTATTTT. It translates to CASSPLGSTDTQYF. The chain is built from TRBV7-3 and TRBJ2-3; no definite D call. CDR1 SGHTA and CDR2 FQGTGA come from the germline V gene. Trimming cost V 5 bases and J 0 bases, with 9 bases left between them. This CDR3 contains 14 residues. Together with reference TRBV7-3 and TRBJ2-3, the CDR3 gives the full variable domain: GAGVSQTPSNKVTEKGKYVELRCDPISGHTALYWYRQSLGQGPEFLIYFQGTGAADDSGLPNDRFFAVRPEGSVSTLKIQRTERGDSAVYLCASSPLGSTDTQYFGPGTRLTVL.